Listed below are T cell receptor beta chains from one sample, sequenced in a study of shared clonotypes between healthy human individuals. TCRdb's table, derived via immunoSEQ multiplex PCR, lists solely in-frame clones and lacks some. The table lists around 2,100,000 clones, roughly 94% of them singletons. The sample consisted of naive CD8+ T cells sorted from blood. The receptors stem from a man aged 18 to 30 in good health. CDR3s include the opening cysteine and the closing phenylalanine or tryptophan. The D gene is left open where the match is weak. Clone size is stated in some rows and not others, as once, few, many or a class when expanded.

d_gene,j_gene,v_gene,abundance,CDR3nt,CDR3aa
NA,TRBJ2-1,TRBV2,NA,TGTGCCAGCAGTGAATTGAGCGGGTCTTACAATGAGCAGTTCTTC,CASSELSGSYNEQFF
NA,TRBJ1-3,TRBV4-2,NA,TGTGCCAGCAGCCAAGTTTCCCTACAGGGACCAGGGAACACCATATATTTT,CASSQVSLQGPGNTIYF
NA,TRBJ1-1,TRBV27,NA,TGTGCCTCTCTCCCCCAGGGAGTCGTCCAAGAAGCTTTCTTT,CASLPQGVVQEAFF
NA,TRBJ2-1,TRBV4-1,NA,TGCGCCAGCAGCCTTCATGGAGCAGGTGAGCAGTTCTTC,CASSLHGAGEQFF
TRBD1,TRBJ1-2,TRBV4-1,NA,TGCGCCAGCAGCCAACCGACAGGGTTGGAAGGCTACACCTTC,CASSQPTGLEGYTF
NA,TRBJ1-4,TRBV27,once,TGTGCCAGCAGTTTATCTTGGGACGGTTCCGATAATGAAAAACTGTTTTTT,CASSLSWDGSDNEKLFF
NA,TRBJ2-1,TRBV9,NA,TGTGCCAGCAGCCCCGACGGGCGTACGATCTACAATGAGCAGTTCTTC,CASSPDGRTIYNEQFF
NA,TRBJ2-5,TRBV19,NA,TGTGCCAGTAGTATATGGCTGATGGAGACCCAGTACTTC,CASSIWLMETQYF
TRBD1,TRBJ2-5,TRBV6-5,NA,TGTGCCAGCAGTTACGGGGCAGGGGACAGTGAGACCCAGTACTTC,CASSYGAGDSETQYF
TRBD1,TRBJ1-2,TRBV29-1,once,TGCAGCGTCATTGCAGGGGACAGGGGGCTTTATGGCTACACCTTC,CSVIAGDRGLYGYTF
TRBD1,TRBJ2-5,TRBV4-1,NA,TGCGCCAGCAACAAGCGGACAGGGGGAGAGACCCAGTACTTC,CASNKRTGGETQYF
TRBD2,TRBJ2-1,TRBV4-3,once,TGCGCCAGCAGCCAAGATGGGGAGGGACTCGTTCGCGGTGAGCAGTTCTTC,CASSQDGEGLVRGEQFF
NA,TRBJ1-4,TRBV28,NA,TGTGCCAGCACCACGGAGTACCCGGCAACTAATGAAAAACTGTTTTTT,CASTTEYPATNEKLFF
NA,TRBJ2-7,TRBV6-5,once,TGTGCCAGCAGCCTGGGGACTTCCTACGAGCAGTACTTC,CASSLGTSYEQYF
TRBD1,TRBJ1-2,TRBV4-1,few,TGCGCCAGCAGTCCCCTCCCCTGGACAGGCTATGGCTACACCTTC,CASSPLPWTGYGYTF
TRBD1,TRBJ1-6,TRBV27,NA,TGTGCCAGCAGTTACGGGACAGGGTTTAGCTATAATTCACCCCTCCACTTT,CASSYGTGFSYNSPLHF
TRBD2,TRBJ2-2,TRBV28,once,TGTGCCAGCAGTTTCCCCAGCGGGGGGGCCCTAGAAGTTTATACCGGGGAGCTGTTTTTT,CASSFPSGGALEVYTGELFF
TRBD1,TRBJ1-2,TRBV7-9,NA,TGTGCCAGCAGCTTAGGAGGGGGCGCTGCTTATGGCTACACCTTC,CASSLGGGAAYGYTF
NA,TRBJ1-5,TRBV4-1,NA,TGCGCCAGCAGCCAAACTACCGGTGGCCAGCCCCAGCATTTT,CASSQTTGGQPQHF
NA,TRBJ1-2,TRBV27,NA,TGTGCCACCTCGCCAGAGGGGGGGGTAAAGAACTATGGCTACACCTTC,CATSPEGGVKNYGYTF
NA,TRBJ2-7,TRBV12-1,NA,TGTGCCAGCAGCTTTAAACCGGGACAACACTACGAGCAGTACTTC,CASSFKPGQHYEQYF
TRBD2,TRBJ2-3,TRBV4-1,NA,TGCGCCAGCAGCCAAGAAGAGACTAGCGGGGGCACAGATACGCAGTATTTT,CASSQEETSGGTDTQYF
TRBD2,TRBJ2-3,TRBV27,NA,TGTGCCAGCAGTCCCCTCGGGGGACGGGGGGGCACAGATACGCAGTATTTT,CASSPLGGRGGTDTQYF
NA,TRBJ2-3,TRBV28,NA,TGTGCCAGCAGACGGGACGGAGATACGCAGTATTTT,CASRRDGDTQYF
NA,TRBJ1-1,TRBV4-3,NA,TGCGCCAGCAGCCCGATGGGGGTGGGGACTGAAGCTTTCTTT,CASSPMGVGTEAFF
NA,TRBJ2-2,TRBV11-2,NA,TGTGCCAGCAGCTGGGGGGTCTACACCGGGGAGCTGTTTTTT,CASSWGVYTGELFF
NA,TRBJ1-1,TRBV9,NA,TGTGCCAGCAGCGTAGTTGCAGGGTGGACCACTGAAGCTTTCTTT,CASSVVAGWTTEAFF
TRBD1,TRBJ1-1,TRBV4-2,NA,TGTGCCAGCAGCGCCCCGGGACAGGGTTCCATGAACACTGAAGCTTTCTTT,CASSAPGQGSMNTEAFF
NA,TRBJ2-7,TRBV2,once,TGTGCCAGCACCGGAGTAAGCTACGAGCAGTACTTC,CASTGVSYEQYF
NA,TRBJ1-3,TRBV5-6,NA,TGTGCCAGCAGCCAGGGACTGGCCGGAAACACCATATATTTT,CASSQGLAGNTIYF
NA,TRBJ1-1,TRBV4-1,NA,TGCGCCAGCAGCCACCCTGGGAAGGGTGGGAGCACTGAAGCTTTCTTT,CASSHPGKGGSTEAFF
NA,TRBJ2-3,TRBV7-9,NA,TGTGCCAGCAGCTTAGCCCCCTCAGTCACAGATACGCAGTATTTT,CASSLAPSVTDTQYF
NA,TRBJ2-7,TRBV4-1,NA,TGCGCCAGCAGCCAAGATAGGGCTCAATTCTACGAGCAGTACTTC,CASSQDRAQFYEQYF
TRBD1,TRBJ1-2,TRBV6-1,NA,TGTGCCAGCAGTGAGGGACAGGGCTATGGCTACACCTTC,CASSEGQGYGYTF
TRBD1,TRBJ2-7,TRBV4-3,once,TGCGCCAGCAGCCAAGGACAGGGCAGCGCCTACGAGCAGTACTTC,CASSQGQGSAYEQYF
NA,TRBJ1-1,TRBV28,once,TGTGCCAGCAGTTTATTGGCAGGGCTTGGGACGAACACTGAAGCTTTCTTT,CASSLLAGLGTNTEAFF
NA,TRBJ2-7,TRBV7-9,NA,TGTGCCAGCAGCTTAGAGGGCTACTACGAGCAGTACTTC,CASSLEGYYEQYF
TRBD1,TRBJ1-2,TRBV6-5,NA,TGTGCCAGCAGTTACTCGACAGGGGCAGGCTACACCTTC,CASSYSTGAGYTF
NA,TRBJ2-7,TRBV29-1,NA,TGCAGCGTTGATTCTGGCCCGGAGCAGTACTTC,CSVDSGPEQYF
NA,TRBJ1-5,TRBV5-6,NA,TGTGCCAGCAGCTTGGAAAAAACAGCGGCGAATAGCAATCAGCCCCAGCATTTT,CASSLEKTAANSNQPQHF
NA,TRBJ2-2,TRBV9,few,TGTGCCAGCAGCGAGAGTGGGACCGGGGAGCTGTTTTTT,CASSESGTGELFF
NA,TRBJ1-1,TRBV5-1,NA,TGCGCCAGCAGCTTGGCCAACTGGAACACTGAAGCTTTCTTT,CASSLANWNTEAFF
TRBD2,TRBJ2-1,TRBV5-8,NA,TGTGCCAGCACCACACGGCGGGAGGGCGATAATGAGCAGTTCTTC,CASTTRREGDNEQFF
NA,TRBJ1-2,TRBV6-1,NA,TGTGCCAGCAGGAGAGATCCCCTCTATGGCTACACCTTC,CASRRDPLYGYTF
NA,TRBJ2-3,TRBV12-5,NA,TGTGCTAGTGAACCTCGCCCCCCAAAACCGAGCACAGATACGCAGTATTTT,CASEPRPPKPSTDTQYF
NA,TRBJ2-5,TRBV2,NA,TGTGCCAGCAGTGGTCAGGGAGATTGGGAGACCCAGTACTTC,CASSGQGDWETQYF
TRBD2,TRBJ2-3,TRBV7-9,NA,TGTGCCAGCAGCTCCGGGACTAGCGGGAGAACAGATACGCAGTATTTT,CASSSGTSGRTDTQYF
NA,TRBJ2-7,TRBV5-5,NA,TGTGCCAGCAGCTTGGGTGGAGGGGGAAACGAGCAGTACTTC,CASSLGGGGNEQYF
TRBD1,TRBJ2-2,TRBV6-5,NA,TGTGCCAGCAGTTACACCACAGGGGGCACCGGGGAGCTGTTTTTT,CASSYTTGGTGELFF
NA,TRBJ2-1,TRBV14,NA,TGTGCCAGCAGCCAAGTCAACAGGTCCTCCTACAATGAGCAGTTCTTC,CASSQVNRSSYNEQFF